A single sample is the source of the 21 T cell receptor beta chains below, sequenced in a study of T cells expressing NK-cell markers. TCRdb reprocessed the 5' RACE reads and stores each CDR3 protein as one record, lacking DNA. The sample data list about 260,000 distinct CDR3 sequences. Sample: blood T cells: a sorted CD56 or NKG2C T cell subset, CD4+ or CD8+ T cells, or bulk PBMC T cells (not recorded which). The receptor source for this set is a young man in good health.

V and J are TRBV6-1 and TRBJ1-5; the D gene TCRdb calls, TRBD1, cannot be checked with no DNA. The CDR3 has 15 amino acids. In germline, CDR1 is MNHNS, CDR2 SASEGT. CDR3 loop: CASTIIGQGNQPQHF.

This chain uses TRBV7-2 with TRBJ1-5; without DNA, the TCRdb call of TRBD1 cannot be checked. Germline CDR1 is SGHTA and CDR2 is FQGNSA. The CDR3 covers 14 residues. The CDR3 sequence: CASSSDRSNQPQHF.

CDR3 region: CASVGTGSNQPQHF. The gene calls are TRBV25-1 and TRBJ1-5; the TRBD1 assignment by TCRdb is unverifiable without DNA. Per the germline V gene, CDR1 is MGHDK and CDR2 is SYGVNS. The CDR3 extends over 14 amino acids.

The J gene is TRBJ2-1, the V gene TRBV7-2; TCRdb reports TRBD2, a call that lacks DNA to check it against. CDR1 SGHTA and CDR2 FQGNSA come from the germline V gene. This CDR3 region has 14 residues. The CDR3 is CASREGLRYNEQFF.

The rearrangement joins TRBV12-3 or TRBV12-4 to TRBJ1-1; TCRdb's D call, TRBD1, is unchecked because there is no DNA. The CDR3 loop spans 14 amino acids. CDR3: CASSRRQGSTEAFF.

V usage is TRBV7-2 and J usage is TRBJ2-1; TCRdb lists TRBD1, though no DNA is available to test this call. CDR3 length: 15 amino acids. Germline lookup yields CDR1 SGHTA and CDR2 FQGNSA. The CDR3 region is CASTPQSTLTKEQFF.

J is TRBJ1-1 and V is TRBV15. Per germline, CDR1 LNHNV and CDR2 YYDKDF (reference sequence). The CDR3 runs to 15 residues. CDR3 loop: CATSRGGERNGEAFF.

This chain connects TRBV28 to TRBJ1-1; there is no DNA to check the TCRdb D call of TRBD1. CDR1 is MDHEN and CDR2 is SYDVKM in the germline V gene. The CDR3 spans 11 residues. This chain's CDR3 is CASSDRAEAFF.

The CDR3 is CASNRRWREGNNEQFF. The chain is built from TRBV12-3 or TRBV12-4 and TRBJ2-1; absent DNA, TCRdb's TRBD2 call cannot be checked. This CDR3 spans 16 amino acids.

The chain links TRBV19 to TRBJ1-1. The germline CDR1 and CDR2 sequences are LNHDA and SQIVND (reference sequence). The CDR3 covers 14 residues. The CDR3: CASSISRSNTEAFF.

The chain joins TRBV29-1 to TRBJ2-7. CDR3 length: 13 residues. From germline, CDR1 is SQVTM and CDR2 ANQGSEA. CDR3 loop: CSVVDRGLYEQYF.

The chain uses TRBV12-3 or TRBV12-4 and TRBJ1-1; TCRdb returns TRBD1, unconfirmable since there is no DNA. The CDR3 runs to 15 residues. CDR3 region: CASRSRTGGNTEAFF.

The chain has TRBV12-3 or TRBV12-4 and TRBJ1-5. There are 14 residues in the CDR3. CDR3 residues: CASTRTGHSEPQHF.

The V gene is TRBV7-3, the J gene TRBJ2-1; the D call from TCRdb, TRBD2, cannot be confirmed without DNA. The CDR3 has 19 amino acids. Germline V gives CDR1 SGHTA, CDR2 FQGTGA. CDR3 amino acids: CASSPSGTSGSLVYNEQFF.

The CDR3 sequence is CASSQAGGRVNTEAFF. The chain couples TRBV4-3 to TRBJ1-1. CDR1 and CDR2 (germline): LGHNA, YSLEER. CDR3 size: 16 residues.

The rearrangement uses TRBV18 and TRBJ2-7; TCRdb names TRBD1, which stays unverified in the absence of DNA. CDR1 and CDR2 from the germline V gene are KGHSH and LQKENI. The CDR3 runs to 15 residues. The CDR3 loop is CASSSTGSLSYEQYF.

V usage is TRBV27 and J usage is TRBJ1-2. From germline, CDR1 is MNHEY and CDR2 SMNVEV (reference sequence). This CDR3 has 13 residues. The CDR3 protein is CASTTARARGYTF.

The CDR3 loop reads CAITEGQGEKVNTEAFF. The chain carries TRBV10-3 and TRBJ1-1; absent DNA, TCRdb's TRBD1 call cannot be checked. Germline CDR1 ENHRY, CDR2 SYGVKD. The CDR3 is made up of 17 amino acids.

CDR3 sequence: CSARKMSGKETQYF. V is TRBV20-1 and J is TRBJ2-5; TCRdb outputs TRBD1, but without DNA this stays unchecked. The CDR3 runs to 14 residues. CDR1 is DFQATT and CDR2 is SNEGSKA in the germline V gene (reference sequence).

CDR3 amino acids: CASSFGSRGVPDTQYF. The chain has TRBV5-1 and TRBJ2-3; lacking DNA, the TRBD1 call made by TCRdb goes unchecked. Germline assignment: CDR1 SGHRS and CDR2 YFSETQ. The CDR3 consists of 16 residues.

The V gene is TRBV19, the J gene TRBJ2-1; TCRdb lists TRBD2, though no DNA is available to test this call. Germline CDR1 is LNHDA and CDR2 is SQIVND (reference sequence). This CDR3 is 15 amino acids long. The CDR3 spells CASSRYSGSYNEQFF.